Sequencing of this T cell receptor (beta chain) was carried out in a study of blood T cell repertoires in COVID-19. The wider study: COVID-19 samples from acute and convalescent phases originated in the United States, Italy and Spain. T cells, B-cell-depleted T cells, or PBMCs supplied cDNA or gDNA.

Original processing methods: Amplification of reference gene primers was used by the study to estimate nucleated cell counts. TCRdb keeps only in-frame clones here, not all; method: immunoSEQ multiplex PCR. D and trimming come from the DNA, and the V and J calls and clone size come from that table. This table holds 150,000 to 200,000 clones, approximately 89% found once. The CDR3 runs to 16 residues. Germline lookup yields CDR1 SEHNR and CDR2 FQNEAQ (reference sequence). Trimming took off 5 bases at V and 0 bases at J, with 14 bases between the two ends. This rearrangement joins TRBV7-9 to TRBJ2-1; tentatively, D is TRBD1 (6 bases). The clonotype comes from a young woman who had recovered from COVID-19. The sample taken for sequencing was PBMCs or T cells enriched from blood (not recorded which). CDR3 in amino acids: CASSPRGKGSYNEQFF. The CDR3 DNA sequence: TGTGCCAGCAGCCCCAGGGGTAAAGGCTCCTACAATGAGCAGTTCTTC. Full variable domain (remainder filled in from reference TRBV7-9 and TRBJ2-1): DTGVSQNPRHKITKRGQNVTFRCDPISEHNRLYWYRQTLGQGPEFLTYFQNEAQLEKSRLLSDRFSAERPKGSFSTLEIQRTEQGDSAMYLCASSPRGKGSYNEQFFGPGTRLTVL.